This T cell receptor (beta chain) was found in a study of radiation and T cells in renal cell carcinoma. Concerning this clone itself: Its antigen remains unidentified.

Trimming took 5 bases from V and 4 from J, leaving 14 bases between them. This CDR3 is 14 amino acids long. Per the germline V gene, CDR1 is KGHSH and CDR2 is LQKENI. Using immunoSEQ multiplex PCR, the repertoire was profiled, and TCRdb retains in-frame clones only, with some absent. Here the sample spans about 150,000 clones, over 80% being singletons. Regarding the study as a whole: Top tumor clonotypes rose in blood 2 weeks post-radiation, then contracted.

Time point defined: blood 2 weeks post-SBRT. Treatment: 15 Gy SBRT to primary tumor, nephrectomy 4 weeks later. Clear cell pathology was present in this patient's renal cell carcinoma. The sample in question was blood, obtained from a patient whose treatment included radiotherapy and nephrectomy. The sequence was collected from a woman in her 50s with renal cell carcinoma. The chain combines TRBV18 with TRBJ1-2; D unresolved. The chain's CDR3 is CASSNTPDLYGYTF. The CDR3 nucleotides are TGTGCCAGCTCAAACACTCCTGATCTCTATGGCTACACCTTC.